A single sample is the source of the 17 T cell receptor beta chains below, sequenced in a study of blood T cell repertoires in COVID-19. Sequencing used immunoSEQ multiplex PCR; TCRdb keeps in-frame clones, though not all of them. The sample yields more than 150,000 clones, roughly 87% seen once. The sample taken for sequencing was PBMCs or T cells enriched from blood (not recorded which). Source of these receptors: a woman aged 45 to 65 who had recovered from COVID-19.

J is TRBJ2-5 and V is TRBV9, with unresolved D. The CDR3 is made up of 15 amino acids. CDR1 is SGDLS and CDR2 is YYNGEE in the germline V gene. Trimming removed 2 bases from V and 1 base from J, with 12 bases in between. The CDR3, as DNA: TGTGCCAGCAGCGTCCAAACCGGGTCCCAAGAGACCCAGTACTTC. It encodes CASSVQTGSQETQYF.

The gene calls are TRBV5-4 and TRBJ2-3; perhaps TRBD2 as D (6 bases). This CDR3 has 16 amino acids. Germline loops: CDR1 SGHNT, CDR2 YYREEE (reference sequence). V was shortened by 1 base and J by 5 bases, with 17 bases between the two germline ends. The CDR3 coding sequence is TGTGCCAGCAGCTTGTTAGATAGCGGAGGCCTAGATACGCAGTATTTT. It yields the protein CASSLLDSGGLDTQYF.

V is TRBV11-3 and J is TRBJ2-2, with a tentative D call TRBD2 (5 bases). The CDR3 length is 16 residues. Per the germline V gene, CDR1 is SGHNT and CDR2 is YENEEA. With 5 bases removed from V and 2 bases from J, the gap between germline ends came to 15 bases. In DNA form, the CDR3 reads TGTGCCAGCAGCCCTGAGGGTAGGGCTAACACCGGGGAGCTGTTTTTT. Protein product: CASSPEGRANTGELFF. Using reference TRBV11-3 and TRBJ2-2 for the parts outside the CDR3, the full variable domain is EAGVVQSPRYKIIEKKQPVAFWCNPISGHNTLYWYLQNLGQGPELLIRYENEEAVDDSQLPKDRFSAERLKGVDSTLKIQPAELGDSAVYLCASSPEGRANTGELFFGEGSRLTVL.

The CDR3 spells CASSSTGTSGTRADTQYF. As DNA, the CDR3 is TGTGCCAGCAGTTCCACCGGGACTAGCGGGACTCGGGCAGATACGCAGTATTTT. V is TRBV28 and J is TRBJ2-3, with 13 nucleotides matching TRBD2. V was pared by 4 bases and J by 4 bases, with 11 bases of the junction left unmatched. The germline V gene encodes CDR1 MDHEN and CDR2 SYDVKM. The CDR3 has 18 amino acids.

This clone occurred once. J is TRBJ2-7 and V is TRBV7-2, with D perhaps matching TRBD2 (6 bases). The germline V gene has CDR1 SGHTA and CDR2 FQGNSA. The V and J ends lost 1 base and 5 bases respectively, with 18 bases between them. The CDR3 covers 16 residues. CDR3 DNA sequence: TGTGCCAGCAGCTTAGGTCCTGGAGGAGGGCAACACGAGCAGTACTTC. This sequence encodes CASSLGPGGGQHEQYF. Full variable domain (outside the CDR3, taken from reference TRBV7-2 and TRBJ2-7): GAGVSQSPSNKVTEKGKDVELRCDPISGHTALYWYRQSLGQGLEFLIYFQGNSAPDKSGLPSDRFSAERTGGSVSTLTIQRTQQEDSAVYLCASSLGPGGGQHEQYFGPGTRLTVT.

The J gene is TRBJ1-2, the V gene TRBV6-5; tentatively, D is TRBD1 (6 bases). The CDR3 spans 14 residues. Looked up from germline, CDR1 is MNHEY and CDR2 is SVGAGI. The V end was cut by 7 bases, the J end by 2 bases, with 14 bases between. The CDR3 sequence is CASKRADSNYGYTF. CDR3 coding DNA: TGTGCCAGCAAAAGGGCGGACAGCAACTATGGCTACACCTTC.

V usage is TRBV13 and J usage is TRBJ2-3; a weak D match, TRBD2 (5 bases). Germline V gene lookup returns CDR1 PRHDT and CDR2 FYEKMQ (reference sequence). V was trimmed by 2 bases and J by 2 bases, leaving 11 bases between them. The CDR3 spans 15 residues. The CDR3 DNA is TGTGCCAGCAGCTTAAGGGAGCCCCACACAGATACGCAGTATTTT. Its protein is CASSLREPHTDTQYF. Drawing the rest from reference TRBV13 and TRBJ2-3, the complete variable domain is AAGVIQSPRHLIKEKRETATLKCYPIPRHDTVYWYQQGPGQDPQFLISFYEKMQSDKGSIPDRFSAQQFSDYHSELNMSSLELGDSALYFCASSLREPHTDTQYFGPGTRLTVL.

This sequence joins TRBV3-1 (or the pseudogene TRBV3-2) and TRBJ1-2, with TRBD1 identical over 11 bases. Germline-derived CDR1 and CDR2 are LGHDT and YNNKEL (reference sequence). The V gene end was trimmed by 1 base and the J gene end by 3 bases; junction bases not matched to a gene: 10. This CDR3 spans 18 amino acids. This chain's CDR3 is CASSQVGQGARSDYGYTF. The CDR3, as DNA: TGTGCCAGCAGCCAAGTAGGACAGGGGGCGCGATCAGACTATGGCTACACCTTC.

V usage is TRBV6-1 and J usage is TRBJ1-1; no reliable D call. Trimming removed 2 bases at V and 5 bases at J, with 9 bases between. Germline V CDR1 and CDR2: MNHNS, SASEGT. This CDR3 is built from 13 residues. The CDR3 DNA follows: TGTGCCAGCAGTGAAATAAGGAGGACTGAAGCTTTCTTT. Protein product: CASSEIRRTEAFF.

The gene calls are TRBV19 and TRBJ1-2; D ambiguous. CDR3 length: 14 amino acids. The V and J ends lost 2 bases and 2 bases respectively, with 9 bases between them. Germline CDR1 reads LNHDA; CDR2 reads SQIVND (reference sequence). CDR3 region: CASSIQGGNYGYTF. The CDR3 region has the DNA TGTGCCAGTAGTATACAAGGAGGAAACTATGGCTACACCTTC.

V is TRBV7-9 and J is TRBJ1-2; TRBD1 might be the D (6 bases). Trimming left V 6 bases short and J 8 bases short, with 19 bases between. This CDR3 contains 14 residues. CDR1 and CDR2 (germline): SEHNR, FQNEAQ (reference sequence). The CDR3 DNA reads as TGTGCCAGCAGGACGGGAGGGGGACCCAAAGGCTACACCTTC. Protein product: CASRTGGGPKGYTF.

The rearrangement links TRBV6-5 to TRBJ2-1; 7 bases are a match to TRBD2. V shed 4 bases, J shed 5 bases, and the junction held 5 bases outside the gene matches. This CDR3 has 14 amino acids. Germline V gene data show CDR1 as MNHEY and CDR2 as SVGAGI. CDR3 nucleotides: TGTGCCAGCAGTTCGGCGGGAGTGGACAATGAGCAGTTCTTC. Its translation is CASSSAGVDNEQFF.

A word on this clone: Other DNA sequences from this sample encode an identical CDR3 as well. The CDR3 region is CASSARQGANQPQHF. The CDR3 DNA reads TGTGCCAGTAGTGCGCGACAGGGGGCCAATCAGCCCCAGCATTTT. The chain combines TRBV19 with TRBJ1-5, with 10 bases fitting TRBD1. In germline, CDR1 is LNHDA, CDR2 SQIVND (reference sequence). J was trimmed by 3 bases and V by 5 bases; bases with no gene match: 4. CDR3 length: 15 residues.

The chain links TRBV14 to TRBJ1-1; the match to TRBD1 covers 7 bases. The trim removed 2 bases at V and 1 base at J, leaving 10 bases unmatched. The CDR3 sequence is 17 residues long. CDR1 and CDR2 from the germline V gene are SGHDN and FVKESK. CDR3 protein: CASSQRMTGTENTEAFF. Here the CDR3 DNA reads TGTGCCAGCAGCCAACGAATGACCGGGACAGAGAACACTGAAGCTTTCTTT.

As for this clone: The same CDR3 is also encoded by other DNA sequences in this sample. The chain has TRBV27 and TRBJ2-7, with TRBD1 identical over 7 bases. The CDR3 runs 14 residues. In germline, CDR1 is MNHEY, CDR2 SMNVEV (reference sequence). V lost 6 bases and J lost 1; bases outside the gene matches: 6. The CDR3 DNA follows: TGTGCCAGCAGAAGGACAGGAGCGTCCTACGAGCAGTACTTC. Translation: CASRRTGASYEQYF.

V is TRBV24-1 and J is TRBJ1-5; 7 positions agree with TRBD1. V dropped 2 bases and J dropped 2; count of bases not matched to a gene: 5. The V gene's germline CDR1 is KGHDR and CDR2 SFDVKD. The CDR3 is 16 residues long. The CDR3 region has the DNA TGTGCCACCAGTGATTCCCGAACAGGGGGCAATCAGCCCCAGCATTTT. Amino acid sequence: CATSDSRTGGNQPQHF.

The CDR3 region has the DNA TGTGCCAGCAGCTTATTCCGGGACAGGAACTATGGCTACACCTTC. Protein sequence: CASSLFRDRNYGYTF. The J gene is TRBJ1-2, the V gene TRBV5-4; 8 nucleotides align to TRBD1. V shed 2 bases, J shed 2 bases, and the junction held 5 bases outside the gene matches. The CDR3 runs to 15 residues. Germline loops: CDR1 SGHNT, CDR2 YYREEE (reference sequence).